The 5 T cell receptor beta chains below come from one sample, sequenced in a study of blood T cell repertoires in COVID-19. The data were produced by immunoSEQ multiplex PCR, yet TCRdb's version contains in-frame clones alone and is incomplete. The sample includes more than 400,000 clones, around 90% seen only once; the top ten take around 0.6%. The sequencing input was PBMCs or T cells enriched from blood (not recorded which). The receptors derive from a man between 18 and 35 years old who had recovered from COVID-19.

This chain uses TRBV5-4 with TRBJ2-2, with 9 bases that match TRBD2. Unmatched junction bases numbered 6, after V lost 0 bases and J lost 6 bases. Germline V gene data show CDR1 as SGHNT and CDR2 as YYREEE (reference sequence). This CDR3 contains 16 residues. The CDR3 sequence: CASSLEFIAGAGELFF. The CDR3 bases are TGTGCCAGCAGCTTGGAGTTCATAGCGGGGGCCGGGGAGCTGTTTTTT.

The gene calls are TRBV18 and TRBJ1-5; D remains ambiguous. This CDR3 has 16 amino acids. Germline-derived CDR1 and CDR2 are KGHSH and LQKENI. V was cut by 2 bases and J by 3 bases, with 14 bases left in between. The CDR3 DNA follows: TGTGCCAGCTCACCAGTCGGGAGGGAAGACAATCAGCCCCAGCATTTT. Protein: CASSPVGREDNQPQHF.

The count of this clone is one. V gene TRBV18 combines with J gene TRBJ1-4, with TRBD1 matching over 8 bases. With V trimmed by 5 bases and J by 5 bases, 7 bases remained unmatched. CDR3 length: 15 residues. Per germline, CDR1 KGHSH and CDR2 LQKENI. The CDR3 DNA sequence: TGTGCCAGCTCAGCGACAGGGGTCCCGAATGAAAAACTGTTTTTT. Protein product: CASSATGVPNEKLFF.

The chain employs TRBV9 and TRBJ1-3; TRBD1 aligns across 7 bases. V lost 0 bases to trimming and J lost 4 bases; unmatched junction nucleotides: 7. Germline assignment: CDR1 SGDLS and CDR2 YYNGEE. The CDR3 spans 16 residues. The DNA for the CDR3 is TGTGCCAGCAGCGTAGATGTTAGGGGACAGGGAAACACCATATATTTT. This gives the protein CASSVDVRGQGNTIYF.

The chain carries TRBV9 and TRBJ1-4; TRBD1 is a possible D gene (6 bases). This CDR3 contains 15 residues. CDR1 and CDR2 from the germline V gene are SGDLS and YYNGEE. V lost 3 bases, J lost 4 bases, and 13 bases lay in between. The CDR3 DNA follows: TGTGCCAGCAGCGCGGGGGGCGGGGATAATGAAAAACTGTTTTTT. Translating it yields CASSAGGGDNEKLFF.